Listed below are T cell receptor beta chains from one sample, sequenced in a study of cytomegalovirus exposure and HLA in healthy donors. Repertoires were generated with immunoSEQ multiplex PCR, while TCRdb's copy carries only in-frame clones and drops some. The sample carries approximately 150,000 clones, more than 75% recorded once. The sequencing sample was made of PBMCs. The receptors shown here come from a middle-aged woman in good health and CMV-seronegative. Each CDR3 is given with its conserved first and last residue. Fields, in order: CDR3 protein, V gene, J gene.

CASSVVSSDSYNEQFF	TRBV9	TRBJ2-1
CASTRQGEVGELFF	TRBV6-1	TRBJ2-2
CASSRPGGEEKLFF	TRBV4-1	TRBJ1-4
CASSPRNTEAFF	TRBV30	TRBJ1-1
CASSTRTGMEYGYTF	TRBV7-2	TRBJ1-2
CGARGAGYEQYF	TRBV6-1	TRBJ2-7
CASSPGTSGFTDTQYF	TRBV9	TRBJ2-3
CASVGAYEQYF	TRBV28	-
CASNERGTSGGSNTGELFF	TRBV2	TRBJ2-2
CASSVGVGGRGDTGELFF	TRBV9	TRBJ2-2
CASSPWTSGKSYNEQFF	TRBV7-9	TRBJ2-1
CASSFRGTNTEAFF	TRBV5-8	TRBJ1-1
CASSLGTSGRSEQFF	TRBV5-4	TRBJ2-1
CASSLAMSSYNSPLHF	TRBV7-2	TRBJ1-6
CASSLGLAGGDTQYF	TRBV5-1	TRBJ2-3
CASSLGTSGRYEQYF	TRBV7-9	-
CASTRDREGRNTIYF	TRBV19	TRBJ1-3
CASSRQGYGYTF	TRBV11-2	TRBJ1-2
CASSPTLAGGTDTQYF	TRBV28	TRBJ2-3
CASSVGAPGELFF	TRBV9	TRBJ2-2
CASSLPRGPQHF	TRBV6-5	TRBJ1-5
CAWSVGQSYNEQFF	TRBV30	TRBJ2-1
CASSGLAGNYNEQFF	TRBV6-5	TRBJ2-1
CASSSILAGGQREQFF	TRBV11-3	TRBJ2-1
CASSSWDRNYGYTF	TRBV5-6	TRBJ1-2
CASSRRDRTYYGYTF	TRBV6-5	TRBJ1-2
CSVDVGGVFDTEAFF	TRBV29-1	TRBJ1-1
CASSLGGDNSPLHF	TRBV5-4	TRBJ1-6
CASNGGTGASGANGLTF	TRBV19	TRBJ2-6
CASSSELAGDEQYF	TRBV5-1	TRBJ2-7
CASRTESQSPLHF	TRBV6-5	TRBJ1-6